There are a few counts of the clone carrying this T cell receptor (beta chain). Its cognate antigen is unknown. This record comes from a study of cytomegalovirus exposure and HLA in healthy donors. Study-level findings and limits: One variant, a missense change in DCLRE1C, was linked in a later analysis to TCR beta V- and J-gene trimming. Most subjects' HLA-A and HLA-B alleles were reportedly predicted from TCR beta sequences.

Trimming left V 5 bases short and J 5 bases short, with 9 bases between. Germline lookup yields CDR1 GTSNPN and CDR2 SVGIG (reference sequence). This CDR3 has 11 residues. Amplification used 60 Vbeta primers and 13 Jbeta primers. Profiling relied on immunoSEQ multiplex PCR, and the TCRdb table lists in-frame clones only, not all of them. The data hold 150,000 or so clones, with about 70% observed a single time. This chain connects TRBV30 to TRBJ2-5; D is ambiguous. Input material: PBMCs. This sequence was found in a man between 18 and 29 years old in good health and CMV-seronegative. The CDR3 is CAWSLGETQYF. CDR3 coding DNA: TGTGCCTGGTCATTGGGCGAGACCCAGTACTTC.